This TCR beta chain emerged from a study of blood T cells in healthy people across ages. Study-level information: For every two T cells, template switching captured about one barcoded beta molecule.

Trimming removed 5 bases at V and 5 bases at J, with 18 bases between. Germline CDR1 is MGHRA and CDR2 is YSYEKL. The CDR3 consists of 15 residues. The second PCR ran roughly 6 to 11 cycles with a sample-barcoded 5' primer and J-beta primers. TCRdb processed the 5' RACE reads anew with MiXCR; each CDR3 protein has one entry. The sample has 1.5 million to 1.9 million distinct CDR3 sequences; under 55% are singletons. Source material: blood. The chain combines TRBV4-1 with TRBJ1-2, with a tentative D call TRBD1 (6 bases). This TCR came from a woman under 30 in good health. CDR3 sequence reads: CASSFLTGVRYGYTF. CDR3 coding DNA: TGCGCCAGCAGCTTCTTGACAGGCGTGCGGTATGGCTACACCTTC.